This TCR beta chain was sequenced in a study of T cells in Graves' hyperthyroidism and ophthalmopathy. Amplification targeted TCR beta CDR3 regions from RNA transcripts. First-round RT-PCR with HTBI primers amplified the TCR CDR3 region. TCRdb recomputed calls from the multiplex PCR reads with MiXCR, one row per CDR3 protein. The data hold about 760,000 distinct CDR3 sequences, with 30% to 40% observed a single time. Sequencing was performed on blood. This sequence was found in a woman in her thirties or forties with Graves' hyperthyroidism.

This CDR3 reads CASRDTLKEETQYF. CDR3 DNA: TGTGCCAGCAGGGACACCCTCAAAGAAGAGACCCAGTACTTC. The rearrangement joins TRBV2 to TRBJ2-5; D may be TRBD1 (5 bases). CDR3 length: 14 residues. The V gene lost 6 bases and the J gene lost 3 bases, with 14 bases spanning the gap. Per the germline V gene, CDR1 is SNHLY and CDR2 is FYNNEI.